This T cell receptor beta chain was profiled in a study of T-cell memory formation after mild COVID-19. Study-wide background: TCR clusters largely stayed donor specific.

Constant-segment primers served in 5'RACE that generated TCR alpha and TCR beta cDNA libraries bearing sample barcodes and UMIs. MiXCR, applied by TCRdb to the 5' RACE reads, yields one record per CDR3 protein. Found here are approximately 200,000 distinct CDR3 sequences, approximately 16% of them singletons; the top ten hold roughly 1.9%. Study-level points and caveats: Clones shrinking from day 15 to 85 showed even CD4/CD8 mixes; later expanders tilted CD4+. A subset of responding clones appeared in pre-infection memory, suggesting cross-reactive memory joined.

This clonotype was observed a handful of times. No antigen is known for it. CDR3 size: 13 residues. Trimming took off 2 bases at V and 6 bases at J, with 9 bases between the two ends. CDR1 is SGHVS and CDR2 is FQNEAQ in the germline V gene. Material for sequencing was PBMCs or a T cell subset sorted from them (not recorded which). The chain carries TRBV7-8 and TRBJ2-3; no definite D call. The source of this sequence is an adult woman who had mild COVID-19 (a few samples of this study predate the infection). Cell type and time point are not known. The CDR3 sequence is CASSLREADTQYF. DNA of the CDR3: TGTGCCAGCAGCTTAAGAGAAGCGGATACGCAGTATTTT.